This T cell receptor beta chain was retrieved from a study of CD8+ T cells in alopecia areata. This clone showed up just a few times. What it recognizes is unknown. TCR sequencing used cDNA made by reverse transcription of extracted RNA. Data came from immunoSEQ multiplex PCR; TCRdb stores just in-frame clones and leaves some out. In the table there are roughly 190,000 clones, about three fifths of which are singletons. Study-level points and caveats: A great number of expanded lesional clones endured in scalp and blood during tofacitinib. Lesional tissue from the scalp (especially in alopecia totalis/universalis) showed higher clonality than normal scalp. Administration of tofacitinib significantly diminished scalp clonality and expanded CD8+ clones within the top 100.

The CDR3 loop spans 13 amino acids. Germline V gene lookup returns CDR1 SGHTA and CDR2 FQGNSA. V was shortened by 4 bases and J by 9 bases, with 13 bases between the two germline ends. Treatment reported: oral pan-JAK inhibitor, 5-10 mg twice daily. Alopecia areata patients gave lesional scalp punch biopsies and peripheral blood samples. The chain couples TRBV7-2 to TRBJ2-4; D unresolved. The clonotype originates from a human donor with alopecia areata. The input for sequencing was CD4+ T cells sorted from blood, taken at week 4, from a patient treated with tofacitinib. In nucleotides, the CDR3 is TGTGCCAGCAGCTCATCCCTTAGTAGCATTCAGTACTTC. Translating gives CASSSSLSSIQYF. The whole variable domain, filled in from reference TRBV7-2 and TRBJ2-4, reads GAGVSQSPSNKVTEKGKDVELRCDPISGHTALYWYRQSLGQGLEFLIYFQGNSAPDKSGLPSDRFSAERTGGSVSTLTIQRTQQEDSAVYLCASSSSLSSIQYFGAGTRLSVL.